Presented here are 27 T cell receptor beta chains from one specimen sequenced in a study of CD8+CD57+ T cells in acquired aplastic anemia. CDR3 and TCR beta VDJ profiling relied on genomic DNA as the template. MiXCR, applied by TCRdb to the reads, yields one record per CDR3 protein. The profile shows 170,000 or so distinct CDR3 sequences, 45% to 50% of them singletons. All sequencing subjects had displayed CD8+CD57+ cell expansion on flow cytometry. The sequenced sample was sorted CD4+, CD8+, or CD8+CD57+ T cells (not recorded which) from PBMCs. Source of these receptors: a human donor with aplastic anemia.

This clonotype is a singleton in its sample. The chain is built from TRBV15 and TRBJ2-7; 14 bases agree with TRBD2. Germline CDR1 LNHNV, CDR2 YYDKDF (reference sequence). The CDR3 covers 16 residues. The junction had 4 bases not matched to a gene; V was cut back by 3 bases and J by 3 bases. CDR3 nucleotide sequence: TGTGCCACCAGCAGCGAGGGACTAGCGGGAGTCTACGAGCAGTACTTC. Amino acids: CATSSEGLAGVYEQYF.

In DNA form, the CDR3 reads TGTGCCTGGGCGTGGGAGGGAACAGGCTACGAGCAGTACTTC. Protein sequence: CAWAWEGTGYEQYF. The chain uses TRBV30 and TRBJ2-7; 7 nucleotides align to TRBD2. V lost 5 bases, J lost 3 bases, and 10 bases stayed unmatched. This CDR3 is 14 amino acids long. Germline V gene sequence: CDR1 GTSNPN, CDR2 SVGIG (reference sequence).

This clonotype was counted at least ten times. V gene TRBV12-3 or TRBV12-4 combines with J gene TRBJ2-5; perhaps TRBD2 as D (6 bases). With 6 bases removed from V and 5 bases from J, the gap between germline ends came to 19 bases. The length of the CDR3 is 15 residues. In DNA, the CDR3 is TGTGCCAGCAGCGACCGTGGGGGGAAAAAGGAGACCCAGTACTTC. This translates into CASSDRGGKKETQYF.

The J gene is TRBJ1-1, the V gene TRBV7-9; 7 positions match TRBD1. Germline loops: CDR1 SEHNR, CDR2 FQNEAQ (reference sequence). J gave up 4 bases and V 3 bases, and 5 bases lay outside the gene matches. The CDR3 spans 14 residues. Written as DNA, the CDR3 is TGTGCCAGCAGCTTTTCGACAGGGATCACTGAAGCTTTCTTT. It specifies CASSFSTGITEAFF.

The chain uses TRBV4-1 and TRBJ2-7, with D possibly matching TRBD2 (5 bases). Trimming shortened V by 0 bases and J by 3 bases, and 15 bases separated the two germline ends. The CDR3 is made up of 16 amino acids. Germline CDR1 reads MGHRA; CDR2 reads YSYEKL. CDR3 protein: CASSQEIGAEYYEQYF. The DNA of the CDR3 is TGCGCCAGCAGCCAAGAGATTGGAGCGGAATACTACGAGCAGTACTTC.

The J gene is TRBJ2-1, the V gene TRBV20-1; weak D call: TRBD2 (6 bases). Trimming cost V 0 bases and J 2 bases, with 11 bases left between them. This CDR3 comprises 15 residues. In germline, CDR1 is DFQATT, CDR2 SNEGSKA (reference sequence). The CDR3 loop reads CSARDGGGTYNEQFF. The CDR3 region has the DNA TGCAGTGCTAGAGATGGTGGCGGGACCTACAATGAGCAGTTCTTC.

This clonotype turned up a few times. V gene TRBV29-1 combines with J gene TRBJ1-5; the D gene is possibly TRBD1 (5 bases). V lost 5 bases and J lost 10, with 21 bases in between. In germline, CDR1 is SQVTM, CDR2 ANQGSEA. The CDR3 totals 14 residues. CDR3 in DNA: TGCAGCGTTCTGACCGGCCCAGGTGGGGGACCCCAGCATTTT. Amino acid sequence: CSVLTGPGGGPQHF.

The chain has TRBV7-6 and TRBJ2-3; D remains ambiguous. Deletions cut 1 base from V and 2 bases from J, with 10 bases between. Germline V gives CDR1 SGHVS, CDR2 FNYEAQ. The CDR3 totals 15 residues. For the CDR3, the DNA is TGTGCCAGCAGCTTAGGGATTGGGCCCACAGATACGCAGTATTTT. Amino acid sequence: CASSLGIGPTDTQYF.

There are many counts of this clonotype. The chain carries TRBV6-5 and TRBJ2-7; D not resolved. V was shortened by 8 bases and J by 2 bases, with 10 bases between the two germline ends. This CDR3 region has 12 residues. The germline V gene encodes CDR1 MNHEY and CDR2 SVGAGI. CDR3 sequence reads: CASRWGAYEQYF. CDR3 nucleotides: TGTGCCAGCCGTTGGGGTGCCTACGAGCAGTACTTC.

As concerns this clonotype: One junction end does not reproduce the germline sequence, and a read error may be involved. V gene TRBV15 combines with J gene TRBJ2-7, with 7 bases matching TRBD2. Germline CDR1 LNHNV, CDR2 YYDKDF (reference sequence). The length of the CDR3 is 16 residues. The DNA of the CDR3 is TGTGCCCCCAGCAGAGATTCCGCGGGAGAGGGGTACGAGCAGTACTTC. It codes for CAPSRDSAGEGYEQYF.

As regards this clonotype: Since a much larger clone is just one base distant, this may be a read error. V is TRBV5-5 and J is TRBJ2-3; no reliable D call. The DNA matches TRBJ1-5 better at its end, which makes the J call doubtful. Germline-derived CDR1 and CDR2 are SGHKS and YYEKEE (reference sequence). The CDR3 is 15 amino acids. CDR3 sequence: CASSFYAESTDTQHF. CDR3 DNA sequence: TGCGCCAGCAGCTTTTATGCGGAATCCACAGATACGCAGCATTTT.

This clonotype was seen a handful of times. The J gene is TRBJ1-5, the V gene TRBV10-3; the D is unclear. This CDR3 has 13 residues. The V gene lost 10 bases and the J gene lost 7 bases, with 17 bases spanning the gap. CDR1 is ENHRY, CDR2 SYGVKD, per germline. This chain's CDR3 is CASSSDIFQPQHF. In nucleotides, the CDR3 is TGTGCCAGCAGCTCTGACATATTCCAGCCCCAGCATTTT.

This clonotype was seen ten or more times. The CDR3 here is CASSYGAKETQYF. The CDR3 DNA reads TGTGCCAGCAGTTACGGTGCCAAAGAGACCCAGTACTTC. The chain employs TRBV6-6 and TRBJ2-5; D is unresolved. The CDR3 length is 13 residues. The V end was cut by 2 bases, the J end by 3 bases, with 7 bases between. The V gene's germline CDR1 is MNHNY and CDR2 SVGAGI (reference sequence).

The chain carries TRBV25-1 and TRBJ1-1, with D possibly matching TRBD1 (5 bases). This CDR3 has 16 amino acids. Germline assignment: CDR1 MGHDK and CDR2 SYGVNS. Trimming shortened V by 1 base and J by 1 base, and 13 bases separated the two germline ends. CDR3 loop: CASSELTASKNTEAFF. The CDR3, as DNA: TGTGCCAGCAGTGAATTGACAGCCAGTAAGAACACTGAAGCTTTCTTT.

This clonotype showed up many times. The chain couples TRBV20-1 to TRBJ2-5; 10 nucleotides agree with TRBD2. V lost 2 bases to trimming and J lost 2 bases; unmatched junction nucleotides: 5. The germline CDR1 and CDR2 sequences are DFQATT and SNEGSKA (reference sequence). The CDR3 is 15 amino acids. The CDR3 bases are TGCAGTGCTAGAAGGCTAGCGGGAGAGCAAGAGACCCAGTACTTC. Translation: CSARRLAGEQETQYF.

This clonotype occurred many times. The rearrangement joins TRBV5-1 to TRBJ1-2; 7 positions match TRBD1. CDR1 is SGHRS and CDR2 is YFSETQ in the germline V gene. V dropped 3 bases and J dropped 1; count of bases not matched to a gene: 3. This CDR3 spans 14 amino acids. The CDR3 here is CASSSTGSNYGYTF. CDR3 DNA: TGCGCCAGCAGCTCGACAGGGAGTAACTATGGCTACACCTTC.

This clonotype was detected many times. The rearrangement joins TRBV7-6 to TRBJ2-1; tentative D call: TRBD1 (5 bases). The CDR3 is 16 amino acids. Trimming pared 1 base from V and 4 bases from J, leaving 14 bases between. In germline, CDR1 is SGHVS, CDR2 FNYEAQ. CDR3 nucleotides: TGTGCCAGCAGCTTAGTAGGGCCAGGGAAATACAATGAGCAGTTCTTC. Its protein is CASSLVGPGKYNEQFF.

A single count supports this clonotype. The chain links TRBV25-1 to TRBJ1-6; weak D call: TRBD1 (6 bases). The CDR3 extends over 18 amino acids. The V end lost 3 bases, the J end lost 3 bases, and 18 bases lay between the germline ends. The germline V gene encodes CDR1 MGHDK and CDR2 SYGVNS. The CDR3 loop reads CASSEAPLDSFYNSPLHF. In nucleotides, the CDR3 is TGTGCCAGCAGTGAGGCCCCTTTGGACAGTTTCTATAATTCACCCCTCCACTTT.

This clonotype was counted at least ten times. The chain combines TRBV5-1 with TRBJ1-4; perhaps TRBD1 as D (6 bases). Trimming removed 4 bases at V and 4 bases at J, with 14 bases between. This CDR3 region has 15 residues. CDR1 SGHRS and CDR2 YFSETQ come from the germline V gene. CDR3 nucleotide sequence: TGCGCCAGCAGCCTGGAACAGGGCCTTAATGAAAAACTGTTTTTT. It encodes CASSLEQGLNEKLFF.

The chain combines TRBV5-4 with TRBJ2-5, with 8 bases matching TRBD2. CDR3 size: 15 residues. J was trimmed by 2 bases and V by 0 bases; bases with no gene match: 3. From germline, CDR1 is SGHNT and CDR2 YYREEE (reference sequence). The CDR3 nucleotides are TGTGCCAGCAGCTTGGTTTTAGCGGGGCAAGAGACCCAGTACTTC. Its protein product is CASSLVLAGQETQYF.

In its sample, this clonotype was seen a few times. The chain joins TRBV15 to TRBJ2-1; a weak D match, TRBD2 (6 bases). This CDR3 is 11 amino acids long. Trimming stripped 5 bases from V and 10 bases from J, with 9 bases between. Germline values: CDR1 LNHNV, CDR2 YYDKDF (reference sequence). CDR3 region: CATSARDEQFF. DNA of the CDR3: TGTGCCACCAGCGCGCGGGACGAGCAGTTCTTC. The variable domain in full, completed from reference TRBV15 and TRBJ2-1, reads DAMVIQNPRYQVTQFGKPVTLSCSQTLNHNVMYWYQQKSSQAPKLLFHYYDKDFNNEADTPDNFQSRRPNTSFCFLDIRSPGLGDTAMYLCATSARDEQFFGPGTRLTVL.

This clonotype was seen many times. The chain is built from TRBV7-6 and TRBJ2-7; D is unresolved. This CDR3 spans 13 amino acids. Germline V gene lookup returns CDR1 SGHVS and CDR2 FNYEAQ. V shed 5 bases and J shed 7 bases, with 15 bases lying between them. In DNA, the CDR3 is TGTGCCAGCAGCCCCGGAGTAGCAACAGAGCAGTACTTC. Translation gives CASSPGVATEQYF. Full variable domain (remainder filled in from reference TRBV7-6 and TRBJ2-7): GAGVSQSPRYKVTKRGQDVALRCDPISGHVSLYWYRQALGQGPEFLTYFNYEAQQDKSGLPNDRFSAERPEGSISTLTIQRTEQRDSAMYRCASSPGVATEQYFGPGTRLTVT.

The V and J genes are TRBV20-1 and TRBJ2-5; 9 nucleotides line up with TRBD2. The V gene's germline CDR1 is DFQATT and CDR2 SNEGSKA (reference sequence). J lost 4 bases, V lost 6 bases, and 9 bases had no gene match. This CDR3 spans 14 amino acids. The CDR3 here is CSASRGGGGETQYF. The CDR3 nucleotides are TGCAGTGCCTCTCGCGGGGGGGGTGGAGAGACCCAGTACTTC.

The chain recombines TRBV27 with TRBJ2-7, with a possible D match to TRBD2 (5 bases). There are 15 residues in the CDR3. CDR1 and CDR2 (germline): MNHEY, SMNVEV (reference sequence). V was shortened by 5 bases and J by 6 bases, with 20 bases between the two germline ends. The CDR3 here is CASSPSGAQACEQYF. The CDR3 DNA is TGTGCCAGCAGTCCGAGCGGAGCCCAGGCGTGCGAGCAGTACTTC.

The chain links TRBV7-9 to TRBJ2-1, with D uncertain. V was trimmed by 2 bases and J by 6 bases, leaving 5 bases between them. This CDR3 is 12 amino acids long. Germline CDR1 reads SEHNR; CDR2 reads FQNEAQ (reference sequence). CDR3 amino acids: CASSLTGNEQFF. DNA for the CDR3: TGTGCCAGCAGCTTAACGGGCAATGAGCAGTTCTTC.

The chain combines TRBV2 with TRBJ1-3; D is possibly TRBD1 (6 bases). The ends were cut back, 2 bases at V and 2 bases at J, with 7 bases in the middle. CDR1 is SNHLY and CDR2 is FYNNEI in the germline V gene. The CDR3 sequence is 14 residues long. CDR3 residues: CASSETGTGNTIYF. In nucleotides, the CDR3 is TGTGCCAGCAGTGAAACAGGGACTGGAAACACCATATATTTT.

For this clonotype: A much larger clone differs by one base, so this may be a read error. Given the absence of the conserved phenylalanine or tryptophan at the CDR3 end, a read error is likely. The gene calls are TRBV12-3 or TRBV12-4 and TRBJ2-3; TRBD1 aligns across 8 bases. V gave up 4 bases and J gave up 0 bases; unmatched junction bases: 6. The CDR3 is 16 amino acids. The CDR3 sequence: CASSYPDRASTDTQYL. The CDR3 nucleotides read TGTGCCAGCAGTTACCCGGACAGGGCCAGCACAGATACGCAGTATCTT.